The 32 T cell receptor beta chains presented below share a single source sample, sequenced in a study of blood T cell repertoires in COVID-19. The data were produced by immunoSEQ multiplex PCR, yet TCRdb's version contains in-frame clones alone and is incomplete. The sample holds tens of thousands of clones, 93% seen once. The sequencing sample was made of peripheral blood. The receptors shown here come from a male donor with active COVID-19.

CDR3 in DNA: TGTGCCAGCAGCTCCGGGACAGGGGGCCATGAGCAGTTCTTC. Its translation is CASSSGTGGHEQFF. The rearrangement joins TRBV7-9 to TRBJ2-1, with TRBD1 matching 12 bases. The CDR3 has 14 amino acids. V lost 4 bases to trimming and J lost 8 bases; unmatched junction nucleotides: 3. Germline V gene data show CDR1 as SEHNR and CDR2 as FQNEAQ (reference sequence).

The chain carries TRBV19 and TRBJ2-7, with 7 bases matching TRBD1. The CDR3 length is 15 residues. CDR1 LNHDA and CDR2 SQIVND come from the germline V gene (reference sequence). Trimming took 6 bases from V and 2 from J; bases not matched to a gene: 10. The CDR3 nucleotides are TGTGCCAGTAGGAGTAGGGCAGGGGGTCCCTACGAGCAGTACTTC. It yields the protein CASRSRAGGPYEQYF.

The V call is TRBV2, the J call TRBJ1-2; 9 nucleotides line up with TRBD1. CDR1 and CDR2 from the germline V gene are SNHLY and FYNNEI. The CDR3 consists of 15 residues. Trimming removed 5 bases from V and 4 bases from J; junction bases left unmatched: 8. CDR3: CASSYSGTGTYGYTF. The CDR3 DNA reads TGTGCCAGCAGTTATTCCGGGACAGGGACCTATGGCTACACCTTC. The variable domain in full, completed from reference TRBV2 and TRBJ1-2, reads EPEVTQTPSHQVTQMGQEVILRCVPISNHLYFYWYRQILGQKVEFLVSFYNNEISEKSEIFDDQFSVERPDGSNFTLKIRSTKLEDSAMYFCASSYSGTGTYGYTFGSGTRLTVV.

The chain is built from TRBV18 and TRBJ1-5, with 9 bases lining up with TRBD1. J lost 6 bases, V lost 3 bases, and 3 bases had no gene match. Germline V lookup: CDR1 KGHSH, CDR2 LQKENI. The CDR3 runs 14 residues. The CDR3 spells CASSPGTGTQPQHF. The DNA of the CDR3 is TGTGCCAGCTCACCGGGGACAGGGACTCAGCCCCAGCATTTT.

This chain connects TRBV7-8 to TRBJ1-4, with D unresolved. Trimming removed 8 bases at V and 2 bases at J, with 18 bases between. This CDR3 has 16 amino acids. Germline V gene lookup returns CDR1 SGHVS and CDR2 FQNEAQ. The CDR3 bases are TGTGCCAGCTCACTTACGGGTCCCCTTACTAATGAAAAACTGTTTTTT. This sequence encodes CASSLTGPLTNEKLFF. The whole variable domain, remainder taken from reference TRBV7-8 and TRBJ1-4, is GAGVSQSPRYKVAKRGQDVALRCDPISGHVSLFWYQQALGQGPEFLTYFQNEAQLDKSGLPSDRFFAERPEGSVSTLKIQRTQQEDSAVYLCASSLTGPLTNEKLFFGSGTQLSVL.

The V gene is TRBV7-9, the J gene TRBJ1-4; D might be TRBD1 (6 bases). The V and J ends lost 3 bases and 8 bases respectively, with 13 bases between them. This CDR3 region has 14 residues. Looked up from germline, CDR1 is SEHNR and CDR2 is FQNEAQ (reference sequence). The CDR3 loop reads CASSLTGSREKLFF. In nucleotides, the CDR3 is TGTGCCAGCAGCTTGACAGGCTCTAGGGAAAAACTGTTTTTT.

This clone was seen only a few times. The chain carries TRBV19 and TRBJ1-6, with TRBD1 matching 8 bases. V lost 5 bases, J lost 8 bases, and 8 bases stayed unmatched. The CDR3 spans 15 residues. Germline V gene lookup returns CDR1 LNHDA and CDR2 SQIVND (reference sequence). The CDR3 reads CASSRTGMRDSPLHF. The DNA for the CDR3 is TGTGCCAGTAGTCGGACAGGGATGAGGGATTCACCCCTCCACTTT.

Remarks on this clone: At the DNA level, this CDR3 is encoded by other sequences in the same sample as well. The chain uses TRBV3-1 (or the pseudogene TRBV3-2) and TRBJ2-7, with a tentative D call TRBD2 (6 bases). Germline assignment: CDR1 LGHDT and CDR2 YNNKEL (reference sequence). V lost 4 bases and J 4 bases, leaving 8 bases between the germline ends. This CDR3 contains 12 residues. The CDR3 reads CASSPSGYEQYF. CDR3 sequence (DNA): TGTGCCAGCAGCCCCAGCGGGTACGAGCAGTACTTC.

The V and J genes are TRBV9 and TRBJ2-2; TRBD1 aligns across 7 bases. The CDR3 spans 15 residues. The V gene end was trimmed by 4 bases and the J gene end by 1 base; junction bases not matched to a gene: 4. The germline gives CDR1 SGDLS, CDR2 YYNGEE. This CDR3 is CASSSRDRNTGELFF. The CDR3 DNA reads TGTGCCAGCAGCTCCCGGGACAGGAACACCGGGGAGCTGTTTTTT.

The V gene is TRBV2, the J gene TRBJ1-5; TRBD1 aligns across 11 bases. The CDR3 is 16 amino acids. Germline loops: CDR1 SNHLY, CDR2 FYNNEI. The V and J ends lost 6 bases and 2 bases, in that order; junction bases with no gene match: 6. CDR3 bases: TGTGCCAGCAGAGGGACAGGGGGGATTGGCAATCAGCCCCAGCATTTT. It yields the protein CASRGTGGIGNQPQHF.

This chain connects TRBV5-1 to TRBJ2-4, with a possible D match to TRBD2 (6 bases). The CDR3 loop spans 17 amino acids. Trimming stripped 4 bases from V and 1 base from J, with 18 bases between. Germline V CDR1 and CDR2: SGHRS, YFSETQ. The CDR3 spells CASSPVGSGVAKNIQYF. The CDR3 coding sequence is TGCGCCAGCAGCCCTGTTGGGTCGGGGGTGGCCAAAAACATTCAGTACTTC.

This chain links TRBV5-1 with TRBJ2-5; 8 bases line up with TRBD1. Germline trimming cut 4 bases from V and 4 bases from J; bases unmatched to any gene: 9. Germline-derived CDR1 and CDR2 are SGHRS and YFSETQ. The CDR3 covers 15 residues. The CDR3 region has the DNA TGCGCCAGCAGCGCGTACAGGGGGTCCATAGAGACCCAGTACTTC. Translated, it gives CASSAYRGSIETQYF.

The V gene is TRBV6-5, the J gene TRBJ1-5; D possibly corresponds to TRBD1 (6 bases). V was shortened by 6 bases and J by 2 bases, with 14 bases between the two germline ends. The CDR3 has 15 amino acids. Germline V CDR1 and CDR2: MNHEY, SVGAGI. CDR3 protein: CASSSGGAGNQPQHF. CDR3 DNA sequence: TGTGCCAGCAGCTCTGGGGGCGCGGGCAATCAGCCCCAGCATTTT.

The chain joins TRBV7-9 to TRBJ1-3; D is perhaps TRBD1 (5 bases). Trimming removed 5 bases from V and 0 bases from J, with 11 bases in between. This CDR3 contains 15 residues. The germline V gene encodes CDR1 SEHNR and CDR2 FQNEAQ (reference sequence). DNA of the CDR3: TGTGCCAGCAGCCGACAGTTGAACTCTGGAAACACCATATATTTT. The encoded protein is CASSRQLNSGNTIYF.

Only one count was recorded for this clone. This sequence joins TRBV7-9 and TRBJ1-2; 8 bases map to TRBD1. From germline, CDR1 is SEHNR and CDR2 FQNEAQ (reference sequence). The CDR3 is 13 residues long. Losses at the gene ends were 8 bases for V and 6 bases for J; bases not matched to a gene: 8. The CDR3 sequence: CASSGQGRNGYTF. In DNA, the CDR3 is TGTGCCAGCTCCGGACAGGGAAGGAATGGCTACACCTTC. The variable domain in full, completed from reference TRBV7-9 and TRBJ1-2, reads DTGVSQNPRHKITKRGQNVTFRCDPISEHNRLYWYRQTLGQGPEFLTYFQNEAQLEKSRLLSDRFSAERPKGSFSTLEIQRTEQGDSAMYLCASSGQGRNGYTFGSGTRLTVV.

This chain links TRBV7-2 with TRBJ1-1; D remains unclear. The germline V and J ends were trimmed by 0 bases and 0 bases, with 5 bases remaining between them. Germline assignment: CDR1 SGHTA and CDR2 FQGNSA. The CDR3 extends over 14 amino acids. CDR3 amino acids: CASSLADLNTEAFF. The CDR3 DNA is TGTGCCAGCAGCTTAGCGGACTTGAACACTGAAGCTTTCTTT. Full variable domain (rest looked up from reference TRBV7-2 and TRBJ1-1): GAGVSQSPSNKVTEKGKDVELRCDPISGHTALYWYRQSLGQGLEFLIYFQGNSAPDKSGLPSDRFSAERTGGSVSTLTIQRTQQEDSAVYLCASSLADLNTEAFFGQGTRLTVV.

The chain links TRBV9 to TRBJ2-3, with D possibly matching TRBD2 (5 bases). Trimming left V 0 bases short and J 2 bases short, with 10 bases between. The CDR3 loop spans 15 amino acids. Germline CDR1 is SGDLS and CDR2 is YYNGEE. CDR3 amino acids: CASSVASSHTDTQYF. In DNA, the CDR3 is TGTGCCAGCAGCGTAGCTAGCAGCCACACAGATACGCAGTATTTT.

V is TRBV7-2 and J is TRBJ2-1; 10 bases match TRBD1. The CDR3 has 15 amino acids. V gave up 5 bases and J gave up 3 bases; unmatched junction bases: 4. Germline lookup yields CDR1 SGHTA and CDR2 FQGNSA. Written as DNA, the CDR3 is TGTGCCAGCAGCGCTTGGACAGGGGGCTACAATGAGCAGTTCTTC. It codes for CASSAWTGGYNEQFF.

The CDR3 sequence: CASSQDKARASPKGEQYF. The CDR3 DNA is TGTGCCAGCAGCCAAGATAAGGCCAGGGCGAGCCCTAAAGGCGAGCAGTACTTC. J is TRBJ2-7 and V is TRBV4-2; the D gene is possibly TRBD1 (5 bases). The length of the CDR3 is 18 residues. V was shortened by 0 bases and J by 6 bases, with 24 bases between the two germline ends. The germline V gene encodes CDR1 LGHNA and CDR2 YNFKEQ.

The chain carries TRBV5-1 and TRBJ2-7, with 7 bases fitting TRBD2. The germline V gene has CDR1 SGHRS and CDR2 YFSETQ. V lost 5 bases and J lost 2; bases outside the gene matches: 10. The CDR3 spans 15 residues. CDR3 bases: TGCGCCAGCAGATTACGGGGGGAGGGAACCTACGAGCAGTACTTC. Translation gives CASRLRGEGTYEQYF.

This clone was found once. The chain has TRBV5-1 and TRBJ2-3; D may be TRBD1 (6 bases). The CDR3 sequence is 15 residues long. V lost 4 bases and J lost 0, with 12 bases in between. Germline V lookup: CDR1 SGHRS, CDR2 YFSETQ. CDR3 protein: CASSPDSSSTDTQYF. CDR3 coding DNA: TGCGCCAGCAGCCCGGACAGCTCTAGCACAGATACGCAGTATTTT. Together with reference TRBV5-1 and TRBJ2-3, the CDR3 gives the full variable domain: KAGVTQTPRYLIKTRGQQVTLSCSPISGHRSVSWYQQTPGQGLQFLFEYFSETQRNKGNFPGRFSGRQFSNSRSEMNVSTLELGDSALYLCASSPDSSSTDTQYFGPGTRLTVL.

The chain uses TRBV9 and TRBJ2-5; 10 bases line up with TRBD1. V was pared by 3 bases and J by 4 bases, with 9 bases of the junction left unmatched. The CDR3 consists of 16 residues. CDR1 is SGDLS, CDR2 YYNGEE, per germline. The CDR3 protein is CASSDATGGVGETQYF. The CDR3 nucleotides are TGTGCCAGCAGCGACGCGACAGGGGGCGTTGGAGAGACCCAGTACTTC.

The chain uses TRBV7-9 and TRBJ1-6, with D perhaps matching TRBD1 (6 bases). V was shortened by 5 bases and J by 9 bases, with 14 bases between the two germline ends. The CDR3 totals 14 residues. Germline CDR1 and CDR2: SEHNR and FQNEAQ (reference sequence). The CDR3: CASSVTGETSPLHF. CDR3 DNA: TGTGCCAGCAGCGTGACAGGTGAAACTTCACCCCTCCACTTT.

V is TRBV18 and J is TRBJ2-1, with 10 bases matching TRBD1. Germline lookup yields CDR1 KGHSH and CDR2 LQKENI. CDR3 length: 15 amino acids. Losses at the gene ends were 4 bases for V and 9 bases for J; bases not matched to a gene: 9. The CDR3 nucleotides are TGTGCCAGCTCACAGACCGGGACAGGGGATACTGAGCAGTTCTTC. Translated: CASSQTGTGDTEQFF.

The chain couples TRBV5-4 to TRBJ2-3; D might be TRBD1 (5 bases). V was shortened by 3 bases and J by 1 base, with 12 bases between the two germline ends. CDR3 length equals 15 residues. CDR1 is SGHNT and CDR2 is YYREEE in the germline V gene (reference sequence). The CDR3 sequence is CASSSWGLGTDTQYF. CDR3 nucleotide sequence: TGTGCCAGCAGCTCTTGGGGCCTCGGCACAGATACGCAGTATTTT.

This clone was found once. The rearrangement joins TRBV11-3 to TRBJ2-1, with 8 positions matching TRBD2. Per germline, CDR1 SGHNT and CDR2 YENEEA. Trimming cost V 1 base and J 9 bases; bases outside gene matches: 11. This CDR3 spans 16 amino acids. CDR3 nucleotides: TGTGCCAGCAGCTTAGGGGGGACTAGAGGGAGCGGTGAGCAGTTCTTC. Translated, it gives CASSLGGTRGSGEQFF.

The genes are TRBV2 and TRBJ2-3, with D uncertain. V lost 5 bases and J lost 4, with 4 bases in between. Germline V CDR1 and CDR2: SNHLY, FYNNEI. The CDR3 consists of 11 residues. Written as DNA, the CDR3 is TGTGCCAGCAGTCGGGCAGATACGCAGTATTTT. Protein: CASSRADTQYF.

The chain employs TRBV2 and TRBJ2-3; D call uncertain. This CDR3 spans 15 amino acids. V was shortened by 0 bases and J by 0 bases, with 7 bases between the two germline ends. Germline V gives CDR1 SNHLY, CDR2 FYNNEI. The CDR3: CASSEAGASTDTQYF. The CDR3 DNA sequence: TGTGCCAGCAGTGAAGCAGGAGCTAGCACAGATACGCAGTATTTT.

The genes are TRBV7-2 and TRBJ1-5; TRBD1 matches 8 bases. The V gene end was trimmed by 8 bases and the J gene end by 3 bases; junction bases not matched to a gene: 9. Per the germline V gene, CDR1 is SGHTA and CDR2 is FQGNSA. The CDR3 covers 15 residues. For the CDR3, the DNA is TGTGCCAGCGGACAGGGTTTTCCCAACAATCAGCCCCAGCATTTT. It yields the protein CASGQGFPNNQPQHF.

The genes are TRBV19 and TRBJ1-3; unclear D gene. With 7 bases removed from V and 1 base from J, the gap between germline ends came to 11 bases. The V gene's germline CDR1 is LNHDA and CDR2 SQIVND (reference sequence). The CDR3 sequence is 14 residues long. CDR3 region: CASTPGISGNTIYF. CDR3 DNA: TGTGCCAGTACTCCCGGTATTTCTGGAAACACCATATATTTT.

The rearrangement uses TRBV7-3 and TRBJ2-1; perhaps TRBD2 as D (7 bases). Trimming removed 3 bases at V and 6 bases at J, with 9 bases between. CDR3 length: 13 residues. Germline V lookup: CDR1 SGHTA, CDR2 FQGTGA. The CDR3 coding sequence is TGTGCCAGCAGCTTCGGGGGGCCCAATGAGCAGTTCTTC. The encoded protein is CASSFGGPNEQFF.

The gene calls are TRBV30 and TRBJ2-7; a possible D gene is TRBD1 (5 bases). V lost 2 bases and J lost 3, with 20 bases in between. CDR1 and CDR2 from the germline V gene are GTSNPN and SVGIG (reference sequence). The CDR3 runs 16 residues. The CDR3 loop reads CAWSRGRVSRNYEQYF. CDR3 nucleotide sequence: TGTGCCTGGAGTAGGGGTCGGGTGTCCAGAAACTACGAGCAGTACTTC.